The 22 T cell receptor beta chains below come from one sample, sequenced in a study. TCRdb used MiXCR to reprocess the 5' RACE reads, holding one entry per CDR3 protein. The sample lists about 8,600 distinct CDR3 sequences; approximately 15% were seen once. The sequenced material came from memory CD4+ T cells sorted from blood. The sample's subset: memory CD4+ T cells, CD4+CD45RO+CD25-. These TCRs come from a female donor with breast cancer.

A few counts support this clonotype. As the CDR3 is not closed by the conserved phenylalanine or tryptophan, this likely results from a read error. The rearrangement uses TRBV6-1 and TRBJ2-7, with 7 positions matching TRBD1. V was clipped by 5 bases and J by 1 base; unmatched bases: 8. There are 15 residues in the CDR3. Per germline, CDR1 MNHNS and CDR2 SASEGT. The CDR3 sequence is CASSIDRVGSYEQYL. CDR3 nucleotides: TGTGCCAGCAGTATCGACAGGGTGGGGTCCTACGAGCAGTACCTC.

Note on this clonotype: The junction and the germline gene differ at one end; a read error may be behind it. This chain connects TRBV3-1 to TRBJ2-2; the match to TRBD2 covers 9 bases. The CDR3 sequence is 14 residues long. Per the germline V gene, CDR1 is LGHDT and CDR2 is YNNKEL (reference sequence). CDR3 in DNA: TGTGCCAGCGGCCAAGGGCAATCTAGCGGGGAGCTGGTTTTT. Protein product: CASGQGQSSGELVF. Filled out from reference TRBV3-1 and TRBJ2-2, the complete variable domain reads DTAVSQTPKYLVTQMGNDKSIKCEQNLGHDTMYWYKQDSKKFLKIMFSYNNKELIINETVPNRFSPKSPDKAHLNLHINSLELGDSAVYFCASGQGQSSGELVFGEGSRLTVL.

This clonotype has only a few counts. This chain joins TRBV7-6 and TRBJ2-7, with no clear D. The length of the CDR3 is 14 residues. V lost 5 bases and J lost 0, with 11 bases in between. The germline gives CDR1 SGHVS, CDR2 FNYEAQ. In DNA, the CDR3 is TGTGCCAGCAGCCACCCTCTGCGCTCCTACGAGCAGTACTTC. Protein sequence: CASSHPLRSYEQYF.

This clonotype came up many times. The chain combines TRBV27 with TRBJ1-1; D is unclear. Deletions cut 3 bases from V and 5 bases from J, with 10 bases between. Per germline, CDR1 MNHEY and CDR2 SMNVEV (reference sequence). CDR3 size: 13 residues. Here the CDR3 DNA reads TGTGCCAGCAGTTTCCGGGAGCAAACTGAAGCTTTCTTT. Its translation is CASSFREQTEAFF.

Comment on this clonotype: A much larger clone is a single base away; this may be a read error. The rearrangement links TRBV2 to TRBJ1-1; D is possibly TRBD1 (6 bases). Germline lookup yields CDR1 SNHLY and CDR2 FYNNEI. V was cut by 11 bases and J by 7 bases, with 17 bases left in between. This CDR3 has 12 residues. CDR3 residues: CACKYRAREAFF. In nucleotides, the CDR3 is TGTGCCTGCAAGTACAGGGCGCGTGAAGCTTTCTTT. The whole variable domain, filled in from reference TRBV2 and TRBJ1-1, reads EPEVTQTPSHQVTQMGQEVILRCVPISNHLYFYWYRQILGQKVEFLVSFYNNEISEKSEIFDDQFSVERPDGSNFTLKIRSTKLEDSAMYFCACKYRAREAFFGQGTRLTVV.

This chain uses TRBV4-1 with TRBJ2-2; D is undetermined. V lost 2 bases to trimming and J lost 3 bases, with 4 bases between them. Germline-derived CDR1 and CDR2 are MGHRA and YSYEKL. This CDR3 is 13 amino acids long. The CDR3 sequence is CASSQWDTGELFF. The DNA of the CDR3 is TGCGCCAGCAGCCAATGGGACACCGGGGAGCTGTTTTTT.

By proportion, this clonotype is medium-sized. V usage is TRBV6-1 and J usage is TRBJ2-3; a weak D match, TRBD1 (6 bases). CDR3 length: 15 residues. Germline CDR1 MNHNS, CDR2 SASEGT. The ends were cut back, 6 bases at V and 2 bases at J, with 15 bases in the middle. CDR3 residues: CASSRTDSTTDTQYF. The CDR3, as DNA: TGTGCCAGCAGCCGGACAGATTCGACCACAGATACGCAGTATTTT.

Remarks on this clonotype: Sequence at one end of the junction differs from germline and may be a read error. The rearrangement joins TRBV5-1 to TRBJ2-5; TRBD2 agrees at 8 bases. The CDR3 is 15 amino acids. Per germline, CDR1 SGHRS and CDR2 YFSETQ. Here the CDR3 reads CAGSLGAGAGETQYF. CDR3 nucleotides: TGCGCCGGCAGCTTGGGAGCGGGAGCGGGAGAGACCCAGTACTTC.

This clonotype was counted many times. This chain uses TRBV6-6 with TRBJ2-7; D may be TRBD2 (7 bases). CDR1 is MNHNY, CDR2 SVGAGI, per germline (reference sequence). This CDR3 comprises 16 residues. Deletions cut 4 bases from V and 0 bases from J, with 16 bases between. As DNA, the CDR3 is TGTGCCAGCAGTTGGGGGGCGGGCGGGGGCTCCTACGAGCAGTACTTC. Residues: CASSWGAGGGSYEQYF.

The chain couples TRBV5-1 to TRBJ1-1; D is unresolved. The V gene lost 0 bases and the J gene lost 4 bases, with 16 bases spanning the gap. CDR3 length: 16 residues. Germline CDR1 is SGHRS and CDR2 is YFSETQ. The CDR3 sequence is CASSLAAEAWSTEAFF. The CDR3 DNA follows: TGCGCCAGCAGCTTGGCAGCTGAGGCCTGGAGCACTGAAGCTTTCTTT. The full variable domain, with the rest looked up from reference TRBV5-1 and TRBJ1-1, is KAGVTQTPRYLIKTRGQQVTLSCSPISGHRSVSWYQQTPGQGLQFLFEYFSETQRNKGNFPGRFSGRQFSNSRSEMNVSTLELGDSALYLCASSLAAEAWSTEAFFGQGTRLTVV.

As concerns this clonotype: A read error may explain this, as a much larger clone is one base away. This sequence joins TRBV29-1 and TRBJ2-3; the D is unclear. The CDR3 spans 13 residues. Germline values: CDR1 SQVTM, CDR2 ANQGSEA. Trimming cost V 3 bases and J 0 bases, with 7 bases left between them. CDR3 sequence reads: CSVEPQSTDTQYF. In nucleotides, the CDR3 is TGCAGCGTTGAGCCCCAAAGCACAGATACGCAGTATTTT.

This clonotype was recorded many times. Sequence at one end of the junction differs from germline and may be a read error. The chain combines TRBV28 with TRBJ1-5; D is perhaps TRBD1 (5 bases). This CDR3 has 14 amino acids. Per the germline V gene, CDR1 is MDHEN and CDR2 is SYDVKM. CDR3 in DNA: TGTGCCAGCAGAGAGGACACGGGGAATCGGCCCCAGCATTTT. It yields the protein CASREDTGNRPQHF.

This clonotype qualifies as medium-sized. The chain has TRBV7-2 and TRBJ2-7; the D call may be TRBD1 or TRBD2 (6 bases each). Trimming stripped 5 bases from V and 5 bases from J, with 19 bases between. This CDR3 region has 15 residues. CDR1 SGHTA and CDR2 FQGNSA come from the germline V gene. The CDR3 DNA reads TGTGCCAGCAGCCCCTTTCCCCGGGGGCGGGACGAGCAGTACTTC. Its translation is CASSPFPRGRDEQYF.

Within the sample, this clonotype is medium-sized. The chain links TRBV24-1 to TRBJ2-5, with a possible D match to TRBD2 (7 bases). The length of the CDR3 is 15 residues. The V end was cut by 4 bases, the J end by 5 bases, with 16 bases between. Germline V CDR1 and CDR2: KGHDR, SFDVKD. The CDR3 DNA is TGTGCCACCAGTGACTGGGGGCGGGAGAGGGAGACCCAGTACTTC. It specifies CATSDWGRERETQYF.

This clonotype was observed a single time. Sequence at one end of the junction differs from germline and may be a read error. The chain employs TRBV5-1 and TRBJ1-1, with D unresolved. The CDR3 spans 15 residues. Germline V CDR1 and CDR2: SGHRS, YFSETQ. CDR3 sequence reads: CASSLEPGCGTEASF. DNA for the CDR3: TGCGCCAGCAGCTTGGAGCCGGGGTGTGGCACTGAAGCTTCCTTT.

In its sample, this clonotype is medium-sized. This rearrangement joins TRBV12-3 or TRBV12-4 to TRBJ2-1; TRBD2 matches 11 bases. J lost 4 bases, V lost 7 bases, and 6 bases had no gene match. The CDR3 totals 15 residues. The CDR3 is CASKTTSGSYNEQFF. CDR3 DNA: TGTGCCAGCAAGACAACTAGCGGGAGTTACAATGAGCAGTTCTTC.

This clonotype is labeled as medium-sized. This rearrangement joins TRBV20-1 to TRBJ1-2, with TRBD1 identical over 7 bases. Germline V gives CDR1 DFQATT, CDR2 SNEGSKA (reference sequence). CDR3 length equals 15 residues. After removal of 0 bases from V and 7 bases from J, the junction contained 11 bases not matched to a gene. CDR3 coding DNA: TGCAGTGCTAGAGAACCTCGGGACAGCTCCTCTGGCTACACCTTC. This translates into CSAREPRDSSSGYTF.

By share, this clonotype counts as medium-sized. At one end the junction does not follow the germline gene, possibly because of a read error. The chain couples TRBV7-7 to TRBJ1-4, with TRBD1 matching 8 bases. CDR1 and CDR2 (germline): SSHAT, FNYEAQ (reference sequence). The CDR3 has 15 amino acids. This CDR3 is CASSPTGAAGEKLFF. The CDR3 DNA sequence: TGTGCTAGCAGTCCGACAGGGGCGGCTGGTGAAAAACTGTTTTTT.

The chain combines TRBV29-1 with TRBJ1-2, with 9 bases fitting TRBD1. J gave up 2 bases and V 7 bases, and 5 bases lay outside the gene matches. Germline assignment: CDR1 SQVTM and CDR2 ANQGSEA. The CDR3 runs to 13 residues. CDR3 nucleotides: TGCAGCGCGCCGACAGGGGGAAACTATGGCTACACCTTC. It encodes CSAPTGGNYGYTF.

This clonotype rates as medium-sized. The chain joins TRBV6-5 to TRBJ1-2, with 9 bases fitting TRBD1. Germline CDR1 reads MNHEY; CDR2 reads SVGAGI. V lost 4 bases, J lost 8 bases, and 11 bases stayed unmatched. This CDR3 comprises 15 residues. The CDR3 reads CASSSPPGQGWGYTF. The CDR3 coding sequence is TGTGCCAGCAGTTCACCCCCGGGACAGGGTTGGGGCTACACCTTC.

This clonotype was seen many times. The V call is TRBV24-1, the J call TRBJ2-2; no clear D. Trimming removed 5 bases at V and 8 bases at J, with 11 bases between. This CDR3 has 13 residues. Germline V gene data show CDR1 as KGHDR and CDR2 as SFDVKD. CDR3 nucleotides: TGTGCCACCAGTGCCCTTGCTAGGGGGGAGCTGTTTTTT. This translates into CATSALARGELFF.

This clonotype is deemed medium-sized (0.01 to 0.1%). The chain has TRBV24-1 and TRBJ2-1; D possibly corresponds to TRBD1 (6 bases). Trimming shortened V by 2 bases and J by 8 bases, and 18 bases separated the two germline ends. This CDR3 has 16 residues. Germline lookup yields CDR1 KGHDR and CDR2 SFDVKD. CDR3 DNA sequence: TGTGCCACCAGTGATTCCTCCAGGGGCTACAATTATGAGCAGTTCTTC. Translating gives CATSDSSRGYNYEQFF.